This T cell receptor (beta chain) was obtained from a study of esophageal squamous cell carcinoma under preoperative chemotherapy. Findings and caveats of the study: After paclitaxel-nedaplatin, abundant clones were more likely to contract than amplify. Peripheral T cells showed a significant TCR diversity increase after chemotherapy, unlike tumor-infiltrating lymphocytes.

The time point was: before preoperative PTX-NDP chemotherapy. Before surgery, patients were given preoperative paclitaxel-nedaplatin chemotherapy. This clonotype was seen a few times. Its antigen is not known. From germline, CDR1 is SGHNT and CDR2 YYREEE (reference sequence). The CDR3 consists of 17 residues. The ends lost 0 bases at V and 3 bases at J; junction bases unmatched: 8. TCRdb passed the PCR reads through MiXCR, listing each CDR3 protein once. The sample contains some 30,000 distinct CDR3 sequences, under 60% of which appear only once. The sequence derives from a human donor with esophageal squamous cell carcinoma. The donor label of this sample is uncertain. The chain has TRBV5-4 and TRBJ2-2; 7 nucleotides match TRBD2. This sample was obtained from a patient given preoperative chemotherapy. CDR3 sequence (DNA): TGTGCCAGCAGCTTGGGGGGCGGGAGACGGGACACCGGGGAGCTGTTTTTT. This encodes CASSLGGGRRDTGELFF.